The 9 T cell receptor beta chains below were found in one sample sequenced in a study of T cell repertoires in cytomegalovirus infection. TCRdb re-derived calls from the reads in MiXCR, one entry per CDR3 protein. The table has some 600,000 distinct CDR3 sequences, 20% to 25% seen once. The sequenced sample was CD8+ T cells from PBMCs. These receptors all come from a human donor in good health (CMV status not recorded). Some clones in this sample may be carry-over from other donors' samples.

This clonotype was seen at least ten times. Its ends do not fully match the called genes, so a read error is possible. The chain couples TRBV7-7 to TRBJ2-1, with D possibly TRBD1 on 6 matching bases. CDR3 length equals 14 residues. Germline V gene sequence: CDR1 SSHAT, CDR2 FNYEAQ (reference sequence). CDR3: CASSRRPLDSEQFF. In DNA, the CDR3 is TGTGCTAGCAGCCGGAGGCCCCTGGACAGTGAGCAGTTCTTC.

Only a few counts were recorded for this clonotype. The chain joins TRBV29-1 to TRBJ1-1; D perhaps matches TRBD1 (6 bases). The CDR3 runs to 13 residues. CDR1 and CDR2 from the germline V gene are SQVTM and ANQGSEA. V was clipped by 1 base and J by 5 bases, with 11 bases between them. The CDR3: CSVEGGPGTEAFF. As DNA, the CDR3 is TGCAGCGTTGAAGGGGGGCCCGGGACTGAAGCTTTCTTT.

This clonotype was seen a few times. The CDR3 coding sequence is TGTGCCAGCAGTTACTCCAAACGGGACAGCTCTGGAAACACCATATATTTT. Encoded protein: CASSYSKRDSSGNTIYF. The chain links TRBV6-5 to TRBJ1-3; 7 positions agree with TRBD1. Looked up from germline, CDR1 is MNHEY and CDR2 is SVGAGI. This CDR3 is 17 amino acids long. Trimming removed 0 bases from V and 0 bases from J; junction bases left unmatched: 5.

This clonotype came up a few times. The chain joins TRBV19 to TRBJ2-2; the D is unclear. The CDR3 loop spans 16 amino acids. Germline CDR1 is LNHDA and CDR2 is SQIVND (reference sequence). V shed 3 bases and J shed 1 base, with 12 bases lying between them. CDR3 nucleotides: TGTGCCAGTAGTATGGGCTTTACAGTGAACACCGGGGAGCTGTTTTTT. Its protein is CASSMGFTVNTGELFF. Using reference TRBV19 and TRBJ2-2 for the parts outside the CDR3, the full variable domain is DGGITQSPKYLFRKEGQNVTLSCEQNLNHDAMYWYRQDPGQGLRLIYYSQIVNDFQKGDIAEGYSVSREKKESFPLTVTSAQKNPTAFYLCASSMGFTVNTGELFFGEGSRLTVL.

This clonotype was counted a few times. The V and J genes are TRBV7-6 and TRBJ1-2, with 8 nucleotides matching TRBD1. Germline values: CDR1 SGHVS, CDR2 FNYEAQ. The CDR3 consists of 15 residues. J lost 4 bases, V lost 5 bases, and 9 bases had no gene match. As DNA, the CDR3 is TGTGCCAGCAGCCCAAACAGGGGGAGTAGCTATGGCTACACCTTC. It is translated as CASSPNRGSSYGYTF.

This clonotype was counted many times. The genes are TRBV7-8 and TRBJ1-4; D unresolved. Trimming removed 4 bases from V and 4 bases from J, with 19 bases in between. Germline V CDR1 and CDR2: SGHVS, FQNEAQ. The CDR3 spans 17 residues. CDR3 in DNA: TGTGCCAGCAGCTCTATACGTCCGGGTTTGGTTAATGAAAAACTGTTTTTT. It yields the protein CASSSIRPGLVNEKLFF.

V and J are TRBV6-1 and TRBJ1-6; 7 nucleotides agree with TRBD1. V shed 6 bases, J shed 4 bases, and the junction held 12 bases outside the gene matches. This CDR3 spans 17 amino acids. Germline CDR1 reads MNHNS; CDR2 reads SASEGT. Written as DNA, the CDR3 is TGTGCCAGCAGCAACGACAGGGAACAGGGGTATAATTCACCCCTCCACTTT. Translating gives CASSNDREQGYNSPLHF.

This clonotype was recorded at least ten times. The rearrangement links TRBV7-8 to TRBJ1-1; D unresolved. The CDR3 has 14 amino acids. Trimming stripped 0 bases from V and 3 bases from J, with 8 bases between. Germline assignment: CDR1 SGHVS and CDR2 FQNEAQ. In DNA, the CDR3 is TGTGCCAGCAGCTTAGCCGTAACGGACACTGAAGCTTTCTTT. Protein sequence: CASSLAVTDTEAFF. Drawing the rest from reference TRBV7-8 and TRBJ1-1, the complete variable domain is GAGVSQSPRYKVAKRGQDVALRCDPISGHVSLFWYQQALGQGPEFLTYFQNEAQLDKSGLPSDRFFAERPEGSVSTLKIQRTQQEDSAVYLCASSLAVTDTEAFFGQGTRLTVV.

This clonotype was seen repeatedly, ten times or more. The chain joins TRBV19 to TRBJ1-1, with D perhaps matching TRBD1 (5 bases). From germline, CDR1 is LNHDA and CDR2 SQIVND (reference sequence). CDR3 length: 12 residues. Trimming took 3 bases from V and 4 from J, leaving 6 bases between them. The CDR3 protein is CASSIGATEAFF. The CDR3 DNA reads TGTGCCAGTAGTATCGGGGCCACTGAAGCTTTCTTT.